Listed here are 16 T cell receptor beta chains from one sample, sequenced in a study of cytomegalovirus exposure and HLA in healthy donors (dated by TCRdb to 2017 to 2019). The library came from the immunoSEQ multiplex PCR assay. For the multiplex PCR, a mixture combining 60 forward primers for TCR Vbeta segments and 13 reverse primers for TCR Jbeta segments was used. The clones in this table, taken by TCRdb from immuneACCESS, are in-frame only. Not every clone is retained; where verified, under half of the shortfall comes from an unresolved V gene, and the cause of the rest is unknown. This sample is represented by some 120,000 clones; 80% of them were singletons. 2% to 3% of the sample comes from the top ten. Sequenced: PBMCs. These TCRs come from a man aged 25-45 years in good health and CMV-seronegative.

J is TRBJ1-3 and V is TRBV4-3; D may be TRBD1 (6 bases). V dropped 0 bases and J dropped 0 bases, with 12 bases sitting between them. Germline CDR1 is LGHNA and CDR2 is YSLEER. The CDR3 is 17 amino acids. The CDR3 nucleotides are TGCGCCAGCAGCCAAGATTGGGAGGGGGACTCTGGAAACACCATATATTTT. Translation gives CASSQDWEGDSGNTIYF.

Here the CDR3 reads CASSVTGSTGELFF. CDR3 DNA: TGTGCCAGCAGCGTTACAGGGAGCACCGGGGAGCTGTTTTTT. J is TRBJ2-2 and V is TRBV9; D is perhaps TRBD1 (6 bases). Germline assignment: CDR1 SGDLS and CDR2 YYNGEE. This CDR3 region has 14 residues. Trimming took off 2 bases at V and 4 bases at J, with 9 bases between the two ends.

Points on this clone: Other nucleotide sequences from this sample produce the same CDR3. This chain uses TRBV9 with TRBJ2-7; D call uncertain. CDR3 size: 14 residues. Trimming removed 0 bases at V and 0 bases at J, with 7 bases between. The germline V gene has CDR1 SGDLS and CDR2 YYNGEE. Here the CDR3 DNA reads TGTGCCAGCAGCGTAGTTCCGAGCTCCTACGAGCAGTACTTC. It is translated as CASSVVPSSYEQYF.

V gene TRBV30 combines with J gene TRBJ2-6, with D tentatively TRBD2 (5 bases). The CDR3 contains 15 residues. Germline values: CDR1 GTSNPN, CDR2 SVGIG (reference sequence). V was clipped by 4 bases and J by 0 bases, with 10 bases between them. The CDR3 is CAWTGLNSGANVLTF. CDR3 nucleotide sequence: TGTGCCTGGACTGGACTGAACTCTGGGGCCAACGTCCTGACTTTC.

There are a few counts of this clone. The V gene is TRBV2, the J gene TRBJ2-3, with 7 bases that match TRBD1. Germline V gene lookup returns CDR1 SNHLY and CDR2 FYNNEI. V trimming: 8 bases; J trimming: 4 bases; junction bases outside the gene matches: 9. The CDR3 has 14 amino acids. CDR3 protein: CASEGQLKADTQYF. In DNA, the CDR3 is TGTGCCAGCGAGGGACAGTTGAAGGCAGATACGCAGTATTTT.

For this clone: A junction boundary mismatches the germline segment, possibly from a read error. The chain combines TRBV15 with TRBJ1-5; D possibly corresponds to TRBD1 (6 bases). The germline V gene has CDR1 LNHNV and CDR2 YYDKDF (reference sequence). The CDR3 contains 13 residues. The DNA for the CDR3 is TGTGCCACCAGCATCTCCCGGGACACCCCCCAGAATTTT. It translates to CATSISRDTPQNF. Combining the CDR3 with reference TRBV15 and TRBJ1-5 gives the whole variable domain DAMVIQNPRYQVTQFGKPVTLSCSQTLNHNVMYWYQQKSSQAPKLLFHYYDKDFNNEADTPDNFQSRRPNTSFCFLDIRSPGLGDTAMYLCATSISRDTPQNFGDGTRLSIL.

The chain combines TRBV7-9 with TRBJ2-5; 9 nucleotides match TRBD1. The CDR3 has 15 amino acids. The germline gives CDR1 SEHNR, CDR2 FQNEAQ (reference sequence). V shed 5 bases and J 5 bases; nucleotides not matched to a gene: 9. The CDR3 DNA reads TGTGCCAGCAGCCCCCCGGGACAGGGATTGGAGACCCAGTACTTC. This encodes CASSPPGQGLETQYF.

The genes are TRBV11-2 and TRBJ2-1; 11 nucleotides agree with TRBD2. Germline-derived CDR1 and CDR2 are SGHAT and FQNNGV. V trimming: 5 bases; J trimming: 4 bases; junction bases outside the gene matches: 1. The CDR3 runs 14 residues. In DNA, the CDR3 is TGTGCCAGCAGCCGACTAGCGGGGTACAATGAGCAGTTCTTC. It translates to CASSRLAGYNEQFF. The whole variable domain, remainder taken from reference TRBV11-2 and TRBJ2-1, is EAGVAQSPRYKIIEKRQSVAFWCNPISGHATLYWYQQILGQGPKLLIQFQNNGVVDDSQLPKDRFSAERLKGVDSTLKIQPAKLEDSAVYLCASSRLAGYNEQFFGPGTRLTVL.

The chain uses TRBV28 and TRBJ2-7; 11 positions match TRBD2. V gave up 4 bases and J gave up 5 bases; unmatched junction bases: 4. Germline V CDR1 and CDR2: MDHEN, SYDVKM. The CDR3 runs to 14 residues. The CDR3 DNA reads as TGTGCCAGCAGTTCGGGACTAGCGGTTAACGAGCAGTACTTC. Translation gives CASSSGLAVNEQYF.

The chain employs TRBV9 and TRBJ2-5, with 10 nucleotides matching TRBD1. V gave up 2 bases and J gave up 4 bases; unmatched junction bases: 2. The CDR3 has 14 amino acids. The V gene's germline CDR1 is SGDLS and CDR2 YYNGEE. The CDR3 loop reads CASSVRTGGETQYF. As DNA, the CDR3 is TGTGCCAGCAGCGTTCGGACAGGGGGAGAGACCCAGTACTTC.

The chain joins TRBV6-5 to TRBJ2-7; perhaps TRBD1 as D (5 bases). Looked up from germline, CDR1 is MNHEY and CDR2 is SVGAGI. There are 14 residues in the CDR3. The ends were cut back, 2 bases at V and 3 bases at J, with 11 bases in the middle. The CDR3 reads CASSYKDILYEQYF. The CDR3 region has the DNA TGTGCCAGCAGTTACAAGGACATCCTCTACGAGCAGTACTTC.

This chain joins TRBV19 and TRBJ2-5; D ambiguous. The CDR3 extends over 12 amino acids. Germline V gives CDR1 LNHDA, CDR2 SQIVND (reference sequence). The germline V and J ends were trimmed by 3 bases and 2 bases, with 4 bases remaining between them. The CDR3 sequence: CASSMSQETQYF. The DNA of the CDR3 is TGTGCCAGTAGTATGTCTCAAGAGACCCAGTACTTC.

The chain uses TRBV6-5 and TRBJ1-6; 7 bases fit TRBD1. The germline V gene has CDR1 MNHEY and CDR2 SVGAGI. V lost 0 bases, J lost 10 bases, and 6 bases stayed unmatched. The CDR3 is 15 amino acids. CDR3 amino acids: CASSYSARGRSPLHF. The CDR3, as DNA: TGTGCCAGCAGTTACTCGGCCAGGGGGAGGTCACCCCTCCACTTT.

On this clone: The junction shows a germline mismatch at one end, possibly a read error. The genes are TRBV7-7 and TRBJ2-5, with TRBD2 matching over 15 bases. The CDR3 consists of 16 residues. In germline, CDR1 is SSHAT, CDR2 FNYEAQ (reference sequence). CDR3 sequence: CASSLGGLAGGETQYF. The CDR3 DNA is TGTGCTAGCAGCTTAGGGGGACTAGCGGGAGGCGAGACCCAGTACTTC.

The CDR3 DNA is TGCGCCAGCAGCTGGGCCACACAGGACAACTCTGGAAACACCATATATTTT. Its translation: CASSWATQDNSGNTIYF. The chain employs TRBV5-1 and TRBJ1-3; TRBD1 is a possible D gene (5 bases). The germline CDR1 and CDR2 sequences are SGHRS and YFSETQ. The CDR3 sequence is 17 residues long. Deletions cut 3 bases from V and 0 bases from J, with 16 bases between.

This chain uses TRBV27 with TRBJ2-7; D perhaps matches TRBD2 (6 bases). This CDR3 region has 13 residues. Trimming removed 8 bases from V and 0 bases from J, with 11 bases in between. CDR1 is MNHEY, CDR2 SMNVEV, per germline (reference sequence). This CDR3 is CASGYGSSYEQYF. The CDR3, as DNA: TGTGCCAGCGGATACGGGAGCTCCTACGAGCAGTACTTC.